The 28 T cell receptor beta chains in this list originate from one sample, sequenced in a study of blood T cells in healthy people across ages. With a J-beta primer mix and a sample-barcoded 5' primer, a second PCR ran roughly 6 to 11 cycles. TCRdb reprocessed the 5' RACE reads via MiXCR and lists one record per CDR3 protein. The profile shows approximately 1,000,000 distinct CDR3 sequences, less than 50% of them singletons. The sequenced sample consisted of blood. These receptors all come from a woman aged 60-75 years in good health.

This chain connects TRBV4-3 to TRBJ2-1; D ambiguous. The J call is in doubt because the DNA end fits TRBJ2-7 better. Germline CDR1 LGHNA, CDR2 YSLEER. This CDR3 spans 17 amino acids. The CDR3 coding sequence is TGCGCCAGCAGCCAAGATACCGCAGTAGTGTCCTACAATGAGCAGTACTTC. Its protein is CASSQDTAVVSYNEQYF.

The rearrangement joins TRBV4-1 to TRBJ2-3, with 8 bases aligning to TRBD2. The CDR3 has 15 residues. V trimming: 3 bases; J trimming: 4 bases; junction bases outside the gene matches: 6. CDR1 is MGHRA, CDR2 YSYEKL, per germline. The CDR3 region is CASSQTGLAPDTQYF. The CDR3 region has the DNA TGCGCCAGCAGCCAGACCGGACTAGCCCCAGATACGCAGTATTTT.

This clonotype was detected a few times. The V and J genes are TRBV20-1 and TRBJ2-7; perhaps TRBD2 as D (5 bases). Trimming stripped 3 bases from V and 0 bases from J, with 18 bases between. The CDR3 spans 16 residues. Germline CDR1 is DFQATT and CDR2 is SNEGSKA (reference sequence). CDR3 nucleotide sequence: TGCAGTGCTAGGACGGCGAGGGCTCTCCTCTCCTACGAGCAGTACTTC. It translates to CSARTARALLSYEQYF.

The rearrangement joins TRBV7-9 to TRBJ1-1; D ambiguous. The CDR3 sequence is 12 residues long. CDR1 and CDR2 from the germline V gene are SEHNR and FQNEAQ (reference sequence). The ends were cut back, 2 bases at V and 5 bases at J, with 6 bases in the middle. The CDR3 sequence is CASSLSPTEAFF. CDR3 nucleotide sequence: TGTGCCAGCAGCTTAAGCCCGACTGAAGCTTTCTTT.

In its sample, this clonotype was seen many times. The chain joins TRBV7-2 to TRBJ2-5; D possibly corresponds to TRBD2 (5 bases). The CDR3 has 14 residues. V lost 1 base and J lost 5, with 11 bases in between. From germline, CDR1 is SGHTA and CDR2 FQGNSA. The DNA of the CDR3 is TGTGCCAGCAGCTTAGTCGGGAATGGGGAGACCCAGTACTTC. Translation gives CASSLVGNGETQYF.

This clonotype appeared a few times. The rearrangement uses TRBV29-1 and TRBJ2-6; D unresolved. The CDR3 runs to 13 residues. CDR1 and CDR2 (germline): SQVTM, ANQGSEA. V was clipped by 4 bases and J by 0 bases, with 4 bases between them. In nucleotides, the CDR3 is TGCAGCGTTGTGTACTCTGGGGCCAACGTCCTGACTTTC. Translation gives CSVVYSGANVLTF. Together with reference TRBV29-1 and TRBJ2-6, the CDR3 gives the full variable domain: SAVISQKPSRDICQRGTSLTIQCQVDSQVTMMFWYRQQPGQSLTLIATANQGSEATYESGFVIDKFPISRPNLTFSTLTVSNMSPEDSSIYLCSVVYSGANVLTFGAGSRLTVL.

Here the CDR3 reads CSARGRSQTGAEYEQYF. The CDR3 bases are TGCAGTGCTAGAGGGAGAAGCCAGACAGGGGCGGAATACGAGCAGTACTTC. The chain combines TRBV20-1 with TRBJ2-5, with 8 bases aligning to TRBD1. Judging by the DNA end, TRBJ2-7 fits better; the J call may be wrong. Germline V gene lookup returns CDR1 DFQATT and CDR2 SNEGSKA (reference sequence). CDR3 length equals 17 residues.

The genes are TRBV20-1 and TRBJ1-2; D is unclear. There are 14 residues in the CDR3. V was clipped by 2 bases and J by 8 bases, with 18 bases between them. Per germline, CDR1 DFQATT and CDR2 SNEGSKA (reference sequence). CDR3 amino acids: CSARHPGSGRGYTF. CDR3 nucleotides: TGCAGTGCTAGACATCCGGGGTCAGGAAGAGGCTACACCTTC.

This clonotype appeared once. The gene calls are TRBV6-2 or TRBV6-3 and TRBJ2-2; D is uncertain. V lost 9 bases and J lost 6, with 8 bases in between. CDR3 size: 11 residues. Germline loops: CDR1 MNHEY, CDR2 SVGEGT. CDR3 sequence reads: CASGNAGELFF. The DNA of the CDR3 is TGTGCCAGTGGAAACGCCGGGGAGCTGTTTTTT.

V and J are TRBV15 and TRBJ2-1; 15 bases agree with TRBD2. Germline V gene data show CDR1 as LNHNV and CDR2 as YYDKDF (reference sequence). V lost 3 bases to trimming and J lost 3 bases; unmatched junction nucleotides: 6. CDR3 length equals 18 residues. This chain's CDR3 is CATSSGTSGRRVYNEQFF. As DNA, the CDR3 is TGTGCCACCAGCAGTGGGACTAGCGGGAGGCGGGTCTACAATGAGCAGTTCTTC.

This clonotype came up a few times. V is TRBV7-9 and J is TRBJ2-3; TRBD2 matches 11 bases. This CDR3 has 18 residues. The germline CDR1 and CDR2 sequences are SEHNR and FQNEAQ (reference sequence). Trimming took 3 bases from V and 2 from J; bases not matched to a gene: 10. The CDR3 loop is CASSLGLAGGDSTDTQYF. CDR3 DNA sequence: TGTGCCAGCAGCTTGGGGCTAGCGGGAGGAGATTCCACAGATACGCAGTATTTT.

V usage is TRBV6-6 and J usage is TRBJ2-7, with 7 nucleotides matching TRBD1. Germline V lookup: CDR1 MNHNY, CDR2 SVGAGI (reference sequence). CDR3 length equals 13 residues. Germline trimming cut 6 bases from V and 1 base from J; bases unmatched to any gene: 3. The CDR3 DNA reads as TGTGCCAGCAGCGGGGACAGATCCTACGAGCAGTACTTC. Protein: CASSGDRSYEQYF.

The V gene is TRBV20-1, the J gene TRBJ1-2, with D maybe TRBD1 (6 bases). The germline V gene has CDR1 DFQATT and CDR2 SNEGSKA (reference sequence). Trimming pared 1 base from V and 4 bases from J, leaving 10 bases between. The CDR3 spans 13 residues. As DNA, the CDR3 is TGCAGTGCTAGAGTGACGGGGGCCTATGGCTACACCTTC. Protein: CSARVTGAYGYTF.

The chain has TRBV7-8 and TRBJ2-3; tentatively, D is TRBD1 or TRBD2 (5 bases each). This CDR3 is built from 13 residues. Germline V gene lookup returns CDR1 SGHVS and CDR2 FQNEAQ. Trimming removed 5 bases from V and 6 bases from J, with 12 bases in between. The CDR3 sequence is CASSPRWGDTQYF. Here the CDR3 DNA reads TGTGCCAGCAGCCCCCGATGGGGGGATACGCAGTATTTT.

This clonotype was picked up a small number of times. The CDR3 reads CASSQDGTSSYEQYF. CDR3 bases: TGCGCCAGCAGCCAAGATGGGACTAGCTCCTACGAGCAGTACTTC. The chain joins TRBV4-1 to TRBJ2-7; 8 bases fit TRBD2. CDR1 is MGHRA and CDR2 is YSYEKL in the germline V gene. Germline trimming cut 0 bases from V and 0 bases from J; bases unmatched to any gene: 1. The CDR3 totals 15 residues.

V is TRBV5-6 and J is TRBJ1-2; D is possibly TRBD1 (6 bases). CDR1 is SGHDT, CDR2 YYEEEE, per germline. The V gene lost 2 bases and the J gene lost 0 bases, with 11 bases spanning the gap. The CDR3 length is 15 residues. The CDR3 protein is CASSFYRVSNYGYTF. CDR3 nucleotide sequence: TGTGCCAGCAGCTTCTACAGGGTCTCTAACTATGGCTACACCTTC.

In this sample, this clonotype turned up many times. The chain joins TRBV6-6 to TRBJ2-1, with TRBD1 matching 9 bases. The length of the CDR3 is 15 residues. Germline V CDR1 and CDR2: MNHNY, SVGAGI (reference sequence). V was clipped by 6 bases and J by 8 bases; unmatched bases: 11. CDR3: CASSRPGQGLDEQFF. The CDR3 DNA reads as TGTGCCAGCAGCCGACCGGGACAGGGCCTCGATGAGCAGTTCTTC.

The chain combines TRBV20-1 with TRBJ1-6, with a possible D match to TRBD1 (5 bases). The V gene's germline CDR1 is DFQATT and CDR2 SNEGSKA (reference sequence). The germline V and J ends were trimmed by 5 bases and 9 bases, with 8 bases remaining between them. This CDR3 comprises 11 residues. CDR3 bases: TGCAGTGCTGGACAAGTTTCACCCCTCCACTTT. The encoded protein is CSAGQVSPLHF.

The CDR3 spells CASSPFALSNQPQHF. DNA of the CDR3: TGTGCCAGCAGCCCTTTCGCGTTGAGCAATCAGCCCCAGCATTTT. The chain joins TRBV5-6 to TRBJ1-5; D is unclear. Trimming stripped 4 bases from V and 1 base from J, with 12 bases between. The CDR3 covers 15 residues. Germline V gives CDR1 SGHDT, CDR2 YYEEEE.

The chain employs TRBV29-1 and TRBJ1-1; possible D gene TRBD1, 5 bases. This CDR3 region has 14 residues. V was clipped by 7 bases and J by 0 bases, with 15 bases between them. Per the germline V gene, CDR1 is SQVTM and CDR2 is ANQGSEA. The CDR3 DNA reads TGCAGCGCGGGACCTCCGGTCATGAACACTGAAGCTTTCTTT. Translation gives CSAGPPVMNTEAFF.

The genes are TRBV29-1 and TRBJ2-1, with TRBD2 matching 8 bases. V lost 3 bases to trimming and J lost 4 bases; unmatched junction nucleotides: 5. Germline CDR1 reads SQVTM; CDR2 reads ANQGSEA. This CDR3 has 14 residues. CDR3 loop: CSVDGASGYNEQFF. The CDR3 nucleotides are TGCAGCGTTGATGGGGCTAGCGGGTACAATGAGCAGTTCTTC.

J is TRBJ2-1 and V is TRBV4-1; D possibly corresponds to TRBD1 (6 bases). CDR3 length: 15 amino acids. V was shortened by 0 bases and J by 5 bases, with 11 bases between the two germline ends. Germline-derived CDR1 and CDR2 are MGHRA and YSYEKL. The CDR3 DNA reads TGCGCCAGCAGCCAAGATGTACAGGGAGACAATGAGCAGTTCTTC. Amino acid sequence: CASSQDVQGDNEQFF.

The rearrangement links TRBV10-3 to TRBJ2-1; TRBD2 is a possible D gene (6 bases). Germline V CDR1 and CDR2: ENHRY, SYGVKD. This CDR3 comprises 14 residues. With 3 bases removed from V and 7 bases from J, the gap between germline ends came to 13 bases. Written as DNA, the CDR3 is TGTGCCATCAGTGAATCTACGGGAGTAAATGAGCAGTTCTTC. Its protein is CAISESTGVNEQFF.

This clonotype was observed a few times. The chain combines TRBV27 with TRBJ2-7; TRBD1 aligns across 11 bases. The CDR3 has 16 amino acids. In germline, CDR1 is MNHEY, CDR2 SMNVEV (reference sequence). V trimming: 6 bases; J trimming: 4 bases; junction bases outside the gene matches: 11. The CDR3 DNA is TGTGCCAGCAGAGGAATGGACAGGGGGCCCTTTTACGAGCAGTACTTC. Its translation is CASRGMDRGPFYEQYF.

This clonotype has more than one count but fewer than ten. The chain is built from TRBV11-2 and TRBJ2-3; weak D call: TRBD2 (5 bases). Germline CDR1 is SGHAT and CDR2 is FQNNGV. V lost 6 bases and J 4 bases, leaving 23 bases between the germline ends. The CDR3 is 17 amino acids. The CDR3 region is CASSLPASSRPSDTQYF. CDR3 sequence (DNA): TGTGCCAGCAGTCTACCCGCTAGCTCCCGACCCTCAGATACGCAGTATTTT.

J is TRBJ2-3 and V is TRBV5-1; 11 nucleotides align to TRBD1. Trimming removed 5 bases from V and 5 bases from J; junction bases left unmatched: 7. This CDR3 is built from 15 residues. Germline V CDR1 and CDR2: SGHRS, YFSETQ. This CDR3 is CASSKDRGLVDTQYF. The DNA of the CDR3 is TGCGCCAGCAGTAAGGACAGGGGGCTAGTAGATACGCAGTATTTT.

The chain has TRBV25-1 and TRBJ2-7; D possibly matches TRBD1 or TRBD2 (6 bases each). Germline-derived CDR1 and CDR2 are MGHDK and SYGVNS. The CDR3 runs 15 residues. Trimming removed 8 bases at V and 2 bases at J, with 19 bases between. The chain's CDR3 is CASGGMTGGPYEQYF. DNA of the CDR3: TGTGCCAGCGGAGGGATGACAGGCGGGCCCTACGAGCAGTACTTC.

This clonotype was seen ten or more times. The rearrangement uses TRBV2 and TRBJ2-4, with D tentatively TRBD1 (5 bases). Trimming left V 6 bases short and J 3 bases short, with 15 bases between. The germline gives CDR1 SNHLY, CDR2 FYNNEI. This CDR3 contains 15 residues. The CDR3 bases are TGTGCCAGCAGCGATCTAGGGGTCGGCAAAAACATTCAGTACTTC. Translated: CASSDLGVGKNIQYF.